The clone carrying this T cell receptor (beta chain) occurred a few times. Its antigen remains unidentified. TCRdb itself ran the RT-PCR reads through MiXCR, one entry per CDR3 protein. The data show approximately 520,000 distinct CDR3 sequences, with 16% seen just once and 2.5% to 3.5% held by the top ten. This sample was taken from a study of response to subunit inactivated influenza vaccine. Study-wide points: Authors suggested seasonal influenza vaccinations each recruit few new T cells.

Germline V CDR1 and CDR2: DFQATT, SNEGSKA (reference sequence). V shed 0 bases and J 6 bases; nucleotides not matched to a gene: 9. The CDR3 sequence is 15 residues long. The input for sequencing was CD4+ T cells sorted from PBMCs, taken roughly 24 months after vaccination. V is TRBV20-1 and J is TRBJ2-7, with 9 bases fitting TRBD1. The clonotype originates from a man between 50 and 75 years old who received an inactivated influenza vaccine. The chain's CDR3 is CSARDVDRGRPEQYF. The CDR3, as DNA: TGCAGTGCTAGAGATGTGGACAGGGGACGGCCCGAGCAGTACTTC.